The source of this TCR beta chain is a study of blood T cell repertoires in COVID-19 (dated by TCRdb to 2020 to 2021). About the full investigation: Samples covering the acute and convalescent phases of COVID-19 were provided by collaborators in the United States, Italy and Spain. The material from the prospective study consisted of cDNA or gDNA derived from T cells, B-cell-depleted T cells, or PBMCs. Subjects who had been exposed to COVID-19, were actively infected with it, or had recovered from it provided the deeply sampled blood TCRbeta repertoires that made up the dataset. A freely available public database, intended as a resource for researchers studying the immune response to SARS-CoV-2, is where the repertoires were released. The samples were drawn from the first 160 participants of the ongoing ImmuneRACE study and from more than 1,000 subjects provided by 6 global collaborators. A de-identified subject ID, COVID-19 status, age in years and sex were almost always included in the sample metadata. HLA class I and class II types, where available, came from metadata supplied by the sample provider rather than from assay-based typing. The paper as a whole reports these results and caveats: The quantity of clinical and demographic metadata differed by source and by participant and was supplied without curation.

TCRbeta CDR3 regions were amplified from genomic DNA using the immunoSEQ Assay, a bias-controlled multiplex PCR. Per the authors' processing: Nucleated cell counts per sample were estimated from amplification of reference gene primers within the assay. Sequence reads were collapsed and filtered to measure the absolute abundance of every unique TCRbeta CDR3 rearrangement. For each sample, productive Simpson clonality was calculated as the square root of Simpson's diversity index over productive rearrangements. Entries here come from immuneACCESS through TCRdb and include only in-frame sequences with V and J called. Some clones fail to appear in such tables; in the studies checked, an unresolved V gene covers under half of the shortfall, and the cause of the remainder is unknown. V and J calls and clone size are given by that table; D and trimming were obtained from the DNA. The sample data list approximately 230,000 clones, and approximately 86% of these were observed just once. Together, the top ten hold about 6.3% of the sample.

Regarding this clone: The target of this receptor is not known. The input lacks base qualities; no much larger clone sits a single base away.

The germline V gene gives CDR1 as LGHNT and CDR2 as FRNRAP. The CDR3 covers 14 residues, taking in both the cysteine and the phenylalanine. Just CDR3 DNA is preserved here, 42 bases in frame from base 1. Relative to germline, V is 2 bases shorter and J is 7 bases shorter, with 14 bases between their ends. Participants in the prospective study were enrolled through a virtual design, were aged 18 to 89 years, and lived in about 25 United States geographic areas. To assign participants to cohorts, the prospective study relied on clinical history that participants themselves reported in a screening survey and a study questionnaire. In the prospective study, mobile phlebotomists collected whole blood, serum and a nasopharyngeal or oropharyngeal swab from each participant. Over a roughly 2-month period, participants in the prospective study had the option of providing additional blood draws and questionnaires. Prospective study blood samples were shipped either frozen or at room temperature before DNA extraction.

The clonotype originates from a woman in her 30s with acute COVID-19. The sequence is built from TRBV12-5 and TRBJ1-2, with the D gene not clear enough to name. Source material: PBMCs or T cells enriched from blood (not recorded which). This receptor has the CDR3 CASGLPPQDGGYTF. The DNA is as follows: TGTGCTAGTGGTTTGCCCCCGCAGGATGGTGGCTACACCTTC. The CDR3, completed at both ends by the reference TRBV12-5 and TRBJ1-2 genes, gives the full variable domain DARVTQTPRHKVTEMGQEVTMRCQPILGHNTVFWYRQTMMQGLELLAYFRNRAPLDDSGMPKDRFSAEMPDATLATLKIQPSEPRDSAVYFCASGLPPQDGGYTFGSGTRLTVV.